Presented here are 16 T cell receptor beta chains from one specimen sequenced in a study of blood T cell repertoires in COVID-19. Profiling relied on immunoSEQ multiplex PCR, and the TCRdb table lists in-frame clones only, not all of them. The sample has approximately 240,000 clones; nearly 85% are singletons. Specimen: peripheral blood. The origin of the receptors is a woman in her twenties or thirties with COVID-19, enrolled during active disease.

The CDR3 sequence: CASSEDRMNYGYTF. DNA of the CDR3: TGTGCCAGCAGTGAAGACAGGATGAACTATGGCTACACCTTC. The J gene is TRBJ1-2, the V gene TRBV2; D perhaps matches TRBD1 (5 bases). Germline CDR1 reads SNHLY; CDR2 reads FYNNEI. This CDR3 region has 14 residues. Trimming stripped 1 base from V and 2 bases from J, with 8 bases between.

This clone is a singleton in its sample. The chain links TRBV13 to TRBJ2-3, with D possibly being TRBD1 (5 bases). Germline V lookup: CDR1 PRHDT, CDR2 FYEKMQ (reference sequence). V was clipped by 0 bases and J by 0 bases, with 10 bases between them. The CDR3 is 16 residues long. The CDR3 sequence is CASSLGQVHSTDTQYF. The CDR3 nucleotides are TGTGCCAGCAGCTTAGGACAGGTTCACAGCACAGATACGCAGTATTTT.

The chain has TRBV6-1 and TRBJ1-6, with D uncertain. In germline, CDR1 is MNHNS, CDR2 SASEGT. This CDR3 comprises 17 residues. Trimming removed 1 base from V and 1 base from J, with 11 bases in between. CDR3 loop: CASSEVGAASYNSPLHF. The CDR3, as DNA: TGTGCCAGCAGTGAAGTCGGAGCTGCTTCCTATAATTCACCCCTCCACTTT.

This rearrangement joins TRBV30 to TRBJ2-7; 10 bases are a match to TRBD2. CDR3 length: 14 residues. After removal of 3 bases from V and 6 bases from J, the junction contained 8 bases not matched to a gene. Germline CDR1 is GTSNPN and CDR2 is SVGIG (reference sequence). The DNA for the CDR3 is TGTGCCTGGAGATTAAAAGCGGGGGGGCGCGAGCAGTACTTC. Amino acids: CAWRLKAGGREQYF.

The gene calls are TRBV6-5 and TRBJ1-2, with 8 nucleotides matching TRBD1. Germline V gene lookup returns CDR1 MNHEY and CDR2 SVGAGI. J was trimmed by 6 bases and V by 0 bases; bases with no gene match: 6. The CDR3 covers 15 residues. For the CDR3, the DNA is TGTGCCAGCAGTTACTCCCCCAGGGGGCTGGATGGCTACACCTTC. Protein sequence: CASSYSPRGLDGYTF.

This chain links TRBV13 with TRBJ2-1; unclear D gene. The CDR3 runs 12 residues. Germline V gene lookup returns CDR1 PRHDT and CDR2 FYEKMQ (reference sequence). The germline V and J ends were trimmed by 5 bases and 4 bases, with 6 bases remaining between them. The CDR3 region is CASSRGYNEQFF. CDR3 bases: TGTGCCAGCAGCCGCGGATACAATGAGCAGTTCTTC.

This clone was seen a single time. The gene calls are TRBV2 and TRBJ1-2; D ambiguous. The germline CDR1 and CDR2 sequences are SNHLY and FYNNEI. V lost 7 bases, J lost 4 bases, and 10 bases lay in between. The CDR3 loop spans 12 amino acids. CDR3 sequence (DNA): TGTGCCAGCAATTCCCGGAGCTATGGCTACACCTTC. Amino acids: CASNSRSYGYTF.

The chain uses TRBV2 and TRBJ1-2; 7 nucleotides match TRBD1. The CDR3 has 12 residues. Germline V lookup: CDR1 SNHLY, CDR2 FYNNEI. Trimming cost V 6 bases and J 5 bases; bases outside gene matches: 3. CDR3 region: CASRGQIYGYTF. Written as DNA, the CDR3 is TGTGCCAGCAGGGGACAGATTTATGGCTACACCTTC. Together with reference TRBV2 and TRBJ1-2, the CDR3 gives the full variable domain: EPEVTQTPSHQVTQMGQEVILRCVPISNHLYFYWYRQILGQKVEFLVSFYNNEISEKSEIFDDQFSVERPDGSNFTLKIRSTKLEDSAMYFCASRGQIYGYTFGSGTRLTVV.

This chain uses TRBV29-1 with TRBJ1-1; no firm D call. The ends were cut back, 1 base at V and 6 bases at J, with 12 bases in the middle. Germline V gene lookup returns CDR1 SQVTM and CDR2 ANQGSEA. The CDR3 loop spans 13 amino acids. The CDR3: CSVEGQRGSEAFF. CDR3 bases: TGCAGCGTTGAAGGGCAGCGCGGATCTGAAGCTTTCTTT.

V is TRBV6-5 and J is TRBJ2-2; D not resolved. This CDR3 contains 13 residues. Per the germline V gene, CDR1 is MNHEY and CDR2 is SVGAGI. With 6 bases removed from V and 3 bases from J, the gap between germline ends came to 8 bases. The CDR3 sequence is CASRGRYTGELFF. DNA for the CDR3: TGTGCCAGCAGGGGCCGGTACACCGGGGAGCTGTTTTTT.

The DNA of the CDR3 is TGTGCCAGCAGCTTATCGGGGAGTAACTATGGCTACACCTTC. This gives the protein CASSLSGSNYGYTF. V usage is TRBV7-2 and J usage is TRBJ1-2; D is undetermined. V lost 2 bases, J lost 1 base, and 8 bases lay in between. The CDR3 sequence is 14 residues long. Germline-derived CDR1 and CDR2 are SGHTA and FQGNSA.

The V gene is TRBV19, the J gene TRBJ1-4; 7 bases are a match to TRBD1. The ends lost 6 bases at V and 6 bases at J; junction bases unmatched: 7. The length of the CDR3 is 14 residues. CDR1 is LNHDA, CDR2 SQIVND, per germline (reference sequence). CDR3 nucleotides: TGTGCCAGTAGCCCCGGGACAGAAGATGAAAAACTGTTTTTT. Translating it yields CASSPGTEDEKLFF.

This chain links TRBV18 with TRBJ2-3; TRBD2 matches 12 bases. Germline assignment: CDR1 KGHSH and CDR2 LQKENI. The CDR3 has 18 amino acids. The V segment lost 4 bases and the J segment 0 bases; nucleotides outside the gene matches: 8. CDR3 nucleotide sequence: TGTGCCAGCTCACATGGACTAGCGGGACTACCTAGCACAGATACGCAGTATTTT. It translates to CASSHGLAGLPSTDTQYF.

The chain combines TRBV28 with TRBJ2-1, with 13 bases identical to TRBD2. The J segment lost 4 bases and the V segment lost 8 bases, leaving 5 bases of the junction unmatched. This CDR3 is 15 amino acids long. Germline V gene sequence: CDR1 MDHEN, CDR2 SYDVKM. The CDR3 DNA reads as TGTGCCAGCGCCGGGACTAGCGGGGAGTACAATGAGCAGTTCTTC. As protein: CASAGTSGEYNEQFF.

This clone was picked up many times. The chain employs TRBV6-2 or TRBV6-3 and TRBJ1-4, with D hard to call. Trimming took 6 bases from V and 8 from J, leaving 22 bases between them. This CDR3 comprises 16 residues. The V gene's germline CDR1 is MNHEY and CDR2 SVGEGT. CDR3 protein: CASSPPEGSSLEKLFF. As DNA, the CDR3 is TGTGCCAGCAGCCCACCGGAGGGCTCTTCTCTAGAAAAACTGTTTTTT.

The CDR3 region is CASSFLDRGNSPLHF. CDR3 DNA: TGTGCCAGCAGTTTTTTGGACAGGGGCAATTCACCCCTCCACTTT. This chain uses TRBV28 with TRBJ1-6, with 9 bases matching TRBD1. The CDR3 runs 15 residues. Losses at the gene ends were 3 bases for V and 7 bases for J; bases not matched to a gene: 4. CDR1 and CDR2 (germline): MDHEN, SYDVKM.